What follows are 21 T cell receptor beta chains derived from one specimen sequenced in a study of blood T cell repertoires in COVID-19. Assay: immunoSEQ multiplex PCR; the TCRdb copy retains only in-frame clones and omits some. The data contain about 200,000 clones, about 84% of them singletons. Material: PBMCs or T cells enriched from blood (not recorded which). These TCRs come from a man aged 40-55 years with acute COVID-19.

The V call is TRBV7-9, the J call TRBJ1-4, with no clear D. Germline V gives CDR1 SEHNR, CDR2 FQNEAQ (reference sequence). CDR3 size: 15 residues. Trimming pared 0 bases from V and 7 bases from J, leaving 12 bases between. For the CDR3, the DNA is TGTGCCAGCAGCTTAGCCCGGGTTCGAGGTGAAAAACTGTTTTTT. Encoded protein: CASSLARVRGEKLFF.

The CDR3 here is CASRGQQNTEAFF. CDR3 nucleotide sequence: TGCGCCAGCAGAGGACAGCAGAACACTGAAGCTTTCTTT. The chain joins TRBV10-2 to TRBJ1-1; D may be TRBD1 (6 bases). V shed 6 bases and J shed 1 base, with 9 bases lying between them. The CDR3 runs to 13 residues. The germline V gene has CDR1 WSHSY and CDR2 SAAADI.

J is TRBJ1-5 and V is TRBV2; 7 bases match TRBD1. The ends lost 6 bases at V and 3 bases at J; junction bases unmatched: 8. The CDR3 has 15 residues. Germline lookup yields CDR1 SNHLY and CDR2 FYNNEI. CDR3 amino acids: CASSQQGFSNQPQHF. DNA of the CDR3: TGTGCCAGCAGCCAACAGGGGTTCTCCAATCAGCCCCAGCATTTT.

The chain carries TRBV2 and TRBJ1-4, with no clear D. Germline V CDR1 and CDR2: SNHLY, FYNNEI. Trimming removed 10 bases at V and 0 bases at J, with 15 bases between. This CDR3 region has 15 residues. CDR3 protein: CATHVGGATNEKLFF. For the CDR3, the DNA is TGTGCCACCCACGTAGGCGGGGCAACTAATGAAAAACTGTTTTTT.

This clone was counted between two and nine times. J is TRBJ1-1 and V is TRBV7-2, with 8 bases lining up with TRBD1. The CDR3 has 13 amino acids. V was clipped by 4 bases and J by 7 bases; unmatched bases: 5. The germline V gene has CDR1 SGHTA and CDR2 FQGNSA. The CDR3 here is CASSWTGWGEAFF. CDR3 coding DNA: TGTGCCAGCAGCTGGACAGGGTGGGGTGAAGCTTTCTTT.

The table lists this clone with a count of one. J is TRBJ2-3 and V is TRBV27; no reliable D call. This CDR3 is built from 12 residues. Germline V gene data show CDR1 as MNHEY and CDR2 as SMNVEV (reference sequence). The V end lost 6 bases, the J end lost 6 bases, and 10 bases lay between the germline ends. The CDR3 sequence is CASRRSRDTQYF. CDR3 DNA: TGTGCCAGCAGGAGATCCCGGGATACGCAGTATTTT.

This CDR3 reads CASSLLREGWQFF. The CDR3 DNA reads TGTGCCAGCAGTTTGCTCCGGGAGGGCTGGCAGTTCTTC. The chain recombines TRBV27 with TRBJ2-1; 8 bases map to TRBD2. Trimming took 3 bases from V and 12 from J; bases not matched to a gene: 7. This CDR3 is 13 amino acids long. The germline V gene encodes CDR1 MNHEY and CDR2 SMNVEV (reference sequence).

The gene calls are TRBV25-1 and TRBJ2-5; maybe TRBD2 (6 bases). This CDR3 is 16 amino acids long. CDR1 MGHDK and CDR2 SYGVNS come from the germline V gene. Between the trimmed V and J ends, which lost 3 bases and 7 bases, there was a span of 21 bases. In nucleotides, the CDR3 is TGTGCCAGCAGTGACAAAGGACAAGGCCTGGGGGGGACCCAGTACTTC. As protein: CASSDKGQGLGGTQYF.

The chain is built from TRBV6-2 or TRBV6-3 and TRBJ2-2; possible D gene TRBD1, 6 bases. CDR1 MNHEY and CDR2 SVGEGT come from the germline V gene. The length of the CDR3 is 15 residues. With 0 bases removed from V and 7 bases from J, the gap between germline ends came to 12 bases. CDR3 DNA: TGTGCCAGCAGTTACTCGTGGGGGCTTAGCGGGGAGCTGTTTTTT. This sequence encodes CASSYSWGLSGELFF.

The chain couples TRBV7-3 to TRBJ2-3; 11 bases match TRBD2. With 1 base clipped from V and 6 bases from J, the junction kept 12 bases outside the gene matches. Germline V gene sequence: CDR1 SGHTA, CDR2 FQGTGA. CDR3 length equals 18 residues. The CDR3 coding sequence is TGTGCCAGCAGCTTAAACCCCCCGACTAGCGGGGCAGGGGATACGCAGTATTTT. It specifies CASSLNPPTSGAGDTQYF. Using reference TRBV7-3 and TRBJ2-3 for the parts outside the CDR3, the full variable domain is GAGVSQTPSNKVTEKGKYVELRCDPISGHTALYWYRQSLGQGPEFLIYFQGTGAADDSGLPNDRFFAVRPEGSVSTLKIQRTERGDSAVYLCASSLNPPTSGAGDTQYFGPGTRLTVL.

The V call is TRBV6-2 or TRBV6-3, the J call TRBJ2-7; the D is unclear. The CDR3 contains 11 residues. Trimming cost V 6 bases and J 3 bases, with 6 bases left between them. CDR1 MNHEY and CDR2 SVGEGT come from the germline V gene. DNA for the CDR3: TGTGCCAGCAGCTCCTACTACGAGCAGTACTTC. Protein sequence: CASSSYYEQYF.

This clone came up a few times. The gene calls are TRBV4-2 and TRBJ2-1, with 8 bases fitting TRBD2. The CDR3 sequence is 20 residues long. Germline V gene lookup returns CDR1 LGHNA and CDR2 YNFKEQ. Trimming cost V 0 bases and J 6 bases; bases outside gene matches: 19. The CDR3 is CASSQENLAGHLRGSNEQFF. In DNA, the CDR3 is TGTGCCAGCAGCCAAGAGAACCTAGCGGGTCACCTACGGGGGTCCAATGAGCAGTTCTTC.

This clone was seen a few times. The chain links TRBV5-6 to TRBJ2-1, with D perhaps TRBD1 (6 bases). This CDR3 has 15 amino acids. Germline V gene data show CDR1 as SGHDT and CDR2 as YYEEEE. Trimming shortened V by 3 bases and J by 6 bases, and 16 bases separated the two germline ends. CDR3 in amino acids: CASSSRQASGNEQFF. The CDR3 DNA follows: TGTGCCAGCAGCTCAAGACAGGCGTCCGGCAATGAGCAGTTCTTC.

V gene TRBV24-1 combines with J gene TRBJ1-3; 8 bases fit TRBD1. The CDR3 sequence is 17 residues long. V shed 3 bases, J shed 5 bases, and the junction held 11 bases outside the gene matches. Germline assignment: CDR1 KGHDR and CDR2 SFDVKD. Written as DNA, the CDR3 is TGTGCCACCAGTGATGCGGACAGGGTAAGTGATCGAAACACCATATATTTT. Translated, it gives CATSDADRVSDRNTIYF.

V usage is TRBV30 and J usage is TRBJ1-1; D is possibly TRBD1 (6 bases). This CDR3 spans 11 amino acids. Trimming shortened V by 1 base and J by 9 bases, and 9 bases separated the two germline ends. The germline V gene encodes CDR1 GTSNPN and CDR2 SVGIG (reference sequence). In nucleotides, the CDR3 is TGTGCCTGGAGTGATCAGGGGAAAGCTTTCTTT. It specifies CAWSDQGKAFF.

This rearrangement joins TRBV24-1 to TRBJ2-5, with D possibly TRBD2 on 6 matching bases. This CDR3 has 16 residues. Germline V gene data show CDR1 as KGHDR and CDR2 as SFDVKD. Trimming stripped 1 base from V and 5 bases from J, with 16 bases between. This CDR3 reads CATSDFTAMEGETQYF. The CDR3 bases are TGTGCCACCAGTGATTTCACGGCCATGGAGGGGGAGACCCAGTACTTC.

The chain uses TRBV5-1 and TRBJ2-5; tentatively, D is TRBD1 (5 bases). This CDR3 has 13 residues. V lost 5 bases and J 2 bases, leaving 10 bases between the germline ends. CDR1 is SGHRS and CDR2 is YFSETQ in the germline V gene. In DNA, the CDR3 is TGCGCCAGCAGTCGACAGCCGCAAGAGACCCAGTACTTC. Its protein product is CASSRQPQETQYF.

The chain links TRBV7-2 to TRBJ2-7; D is undetermined. Germline loops: CDR1 SGHTA, CDR2 FQGNSA. Trimming stripped 0 bases from V and 2 bases from J, with 5 bases between. The CDR3 has 13 residues. CDR3: CASSLARTYEQYF. In nucleotides, the CDR3 is TGTGCCAGCAGCTTAGCTAGAACCTACGAGCAGTACTTC.

The chain couples TRBV2 to TRBJ1-5, with D uncertain. V gave up 2 bases and J gave up 4 bases, with 6 bases separating them. The CDR3 sequence is 13 residues long. Looked up from germline, CDR1 is SNHLY and CDR2 is FYNNEI. The CDR3 DNA follows: TGTGCCAGCAGTGAAACCGGGAATCAGCCCCAGCATTTT. Residues: CASSETGNQPQHF.

The genes are TRBV19 and TRBJ1-6; tentatively, D is TRBD1 (5 bases). The CDR3 is 15 amino acids. The V end lost 6 bases, the J end lost 7 bases, and 16 bases lay between the germline ends. Germline CDR1 and CDR2: LNHDA and SQIVND (reference sequence). Here the CDR3 reads CASRLSRVQNSPLHF. Written as DNA, the CDR3 is TGTGCCAGTAGACTTTCCAGGGTACAGAATTCACCCCTCCACTTT.

This chain joins TRBV27 and TRBJ1-4; no firm D call. The CDR3 spans 15 residues. V was cut by 4 bases and J by 2 bases, with 11 bases left in between. Germline values: CDR1 MNHEY, CDR2 SMNVEV (reference sequence). The CDR3 sequence is CASSYSGNTNEKLFF. CDR3 bases: TGTGCCAGCAGTTATTCAGGAAACACTAATGAAAAACTGTTTTTT.